This T cell receptor (beta chain) comes out of a study of T cell repertoires in cytomegalovirus infection. TCRdb independently ran MiXCR on the reads; one entry per CDR3 protein. This table has some 110,000 distinct CDR3 sequences, roughly a tenth appearing once. Germline V gene data show CDR1 as SEHNR and CDR2 as FQNEAQ (reference sequence). CDR3 length equals 15 residues. V was clipped by 5 bases and J by 1 base, with 12 bases between them. In its sample, this clonotype was seen a few times. Its antigen is undetermined. This sequence originates from a human donor in good health (CMV status not recorded). Some clones in this sample may be carry-over from other donors' samples. The sample consisted of PBMCs, sequenced either directly or after in vitro stimulation (not recorded which). This rearrangement joins TRBV7-9 to TRBJ2-1; TRBD2 might be the D (7 bases). The CDR3 here is CASSGGADSYNEQFF. CDR3 nucleotides: TGTGCCAGCAGCGGGGGGGCGGATTCCTACAATGAGCAGTTCTTC.